This T cell receptor (beta chain) came from a study of glioma-infiltrating T cells. Using RNA template, CDR3s of TCR alpha and beta were amplified with iRepertoire arm-PCR. From the multiplex PCR reads, TCRdb called clonotypes with MiXCR, one entry per CDR3 protein. The sample shows around 180,000 distinct CDR3 sequences, around 40% of them seen only once. Germline V CDR1 and CDR2: SGHNT, YENEEA. This CDR3 is built from 14 residues. V lost 5 bases and J lost 7; bases outside the gene matches: 9. Sequenced sample: glioma tissue, nonneoplastic brain tissue, or PBMCs (not recorded which). The receptor's source is a human donor with low-grade glioma or glioblastoma, undergoing nonglioma brain surgery, or in good health (not recorded which). The chain employs TRBV11-3 and TRBJ2-3, with 7 bases that match TRBD2. Written as DNA, the CDR3 is TGTGCCAGCAGCGCACGAGCGGGATCCAATACGCAGTATTTT. Its protein product is CASSARAGSNTQYF.